A selection of T cell receptor beta chains follows, all from one sample in a study of Graves' ophthalmopathy and Graves' hyperthyroidism. MiXCR, run by TCRdb on the multiplex PCR reads, gives a single entry per CDR3 protein. The data hold fewer than 600,000 distinct CDR3 sequences, with 13% to 15% observed a single time. Source material: blood. The receptors come from a young woman with Graves' ophthalmopathy. CDR3s include the opening cysteine and the closing phenylalanine or tryptophan. The D gene is left open where the match is weak. The listing skips clone size in some rows; elsewhere it reads once, few, many or a size class.

J,D,V,size,DNA,CDR3
TRBJ1-2,-,TRBV6-1,many,TGTGCCAGCATCCCAGGATCTAACTATGGCTACACCTTC,CASIPGSNYGYTF
TRBJ1-2,TRBD1,TRBV12-3/TRBV12-4,many,TGTGCCAGCAGTTTACCGGGACAGTCCTATGGCTACACCTTC,CASSLPGQSYGYTF
TRBJ1-1,-,TRBV7-9,many,TGTGCCAGCAGCTTAGCGTCAGGGGTCGCCACTGAAGCTTTCTTT,CASSLASGVATEAFF
TRBJ1-1,-,TRBV6-5,many,TGTGCCAGCAGTTACGGGGGGGTGGCCACTGAAGCTTTCTTT,CASSYGGVATEAFF
TRBJ2-7,-,TRBV9,many,TGTGCCAGCAGCACGGGGGACGGCTACGAGCAGTACTTC,CASSTGDGYEQYF
TRBJ2-7,-,TRBV7-2,many,TGTGCCAGCAGCTTACGGCCCCAGTCGTACGAGCAGTACTTC,CASSLRPQSYEQYF
TRBJ2-7,TRBD2,TRBV2,many,TGTGCCATCGTTCCCCAGACTAGCTTCTCCTACGAGCAGTACTTC,CAIVPQTSFSYEQYF
TRBJ2-7,-,TRBV6-5,many,TGTGCCAGCAGTCAAAGAGGCAGGACGACCCCAGGCCATCCACCCTACGAGCAGTACTTC,CASSQRGRTTPGHPPYEQYF
TRBJ2-7,-,TRBV29-1,few,TGCAGCGTTGAAGATAACACATTCCCCTACGAGCAGTACTTC,CSVEDNTFPYEQYF
TRBJ1-5,-,TRBV6-1,many,TGTGCCAGCAGCGAACGTTGGGTCAGCAATCAGCCCCAGCATTTT,CASSERWVSNQPQHF
TRBJ2-2,TRBD1,TRBV6-1,many,TGTGCCAGCAGATTTCCCCAGGGGGCGACCGGGGAGCTGTTTTTT,CASRFPQGATGELFF
TRBJ2-7,TRBD1,TRBV20-1,many,TGCAGTGCTCCGGACAGGCGGAACTACGAGCAGTACTTC,CSAPDRRNYEQYF
TRBJ2-7,-,TRBV27,-,TGTGCCAGCTCACCAGACAGAACCCTCTACGAGCAGTACTTC,CASSPDRTLYEQYF
TRBJ2-7,-,TRBV10-2,few,TGCGCCAGCAGTGAAGCGGAGTATAGGGAGCAGTACTTC,CASSEAEYREQYF
TRBJ2-2,-,TRBV12-3/TRBV12-4,many,TGTGCCAGCAGTTTCTACAGATCATCTGGGGAGCTGTTTTTT,CASSFYRSSGELFF
TRBJ1-2,-,TRBV4-1,few,TGCGCCAGCAGCCCGGGGGGTGCCTCCTCTAACTATGGCTACACCTTC,CASSPGGASSNYGYTF
TRBJ1-1,-,TRBV30,few,TGTGCCTGGAGTGTACTCAGGGAGGGAACTGAAGCTTTCTTT,CAWSVLREGTEAFF
TRBJ2-5,TRBD1,TRBV6-1,few,TGTGCCAGCAAAAGACCAGGGGGCGCTGAGACCCAGTACTTC,CASKRPGGAETQYF
TRBJ2-2,-,TRBV6-2/TRBV6-3,many,TGTGCCAGCAGTTACCACCAAACTCACACCGGGGAGCTGTTTTTT,CASSYHQTHTGELFF
TRBJ2-2,TRBD1,TRBV6-1,many,TGTGCCAGCAGTGGGGCCGGGACAGAAAACACCGGGGAGCTGTTTTTT,CASSGAGTENTGELFF
TRBJ2-2,TRBD1,TRBV12-3/TRBV12-4,many,TGTGCCGGCATTAAACAGGGGCCCGGGGAGCTGTTTTTT,CAGIKQGPGELFF
TRBJ1-5,-,TRBV30,few,TGTGCCTGGAGTACCAACAGGGATCAGCCCCAGCATTTT,CAWSTNRDQPQHF
TRBJ2-2,TRBD2,TRBV11-2,few,TGTGCCAGCAGCTTCTTGGGGAATAGCGGGGGTCGCACCGGGGAGCTGTTTTTT,CASSFLGNSGGRTGELFF
TRBJ1-1,-,TRBV9,-,TGTGCCAGCAGCGTAGGACCCAGGGTGAACACTGAAGCTTTCTTT,CASSVGPRVNTEAFF
TRBJ2-5,-,TRBV7-2,many,TGTGCCAGCAGCTCCCGGCGGAGTCCGACCCAGTACTTC,CASSSRRSPTQYF
TRBJ2-2,-,TRBV10-3,-,TGTGCCACGAAGGCCGAGAACACCGGGGAGCTGTTTTTT,CATKAENTGELFF
TRBJ1-1,-,TRBV12-3/TRBV12-4,many,TGTGCCAGTACCTATGGGGTGAACACTGAAGCTTTCTTT,CASTYGVNTEAFF
TRBJ1-2,-,TRBV19,many,TGTGCCAGTACCCCATCGGCGCCGAGCTATGGCTACACCTTC,CASTPSAPSYGYTF
TRBJ2-2,TRBD1,TRBV2,-,TGTGCCAGCAGTGGACAGGGGGCTATCACCGGGGAGCTGTTTTTT,CASSGQGAITGELFF
TRBJ1-2,-,TRBV12-3/TRBV12-4,many,TGTGCCAGCAGTTTTGACGGCCTTTATGGCTACACCTTC,CASSFDGLYGYTF
TRBJ1-3,-,TRBV6-2/TRBV6-3,many,TGTGCCAGCAGTTACCCGACAGAAGTCGGCACCAACTCTGGAAACACCATATATTTT,CASSYPTEVGTNSGNTIYF
TRBJ1-5,-,TRBV12-3/TRBV12-4,many,TGTGCCAGCAGTCCCTACGGGGTTGGCGGGATTGTCAATCAGCCCCAGCATTTT,CASSPYGVGGIVNQPQHF
TRBJ2-5,-,TRBV11-2,many,TGTGCCAGCAGCTCCCTCACAAGGGAACAAGAGACCCAGTACTTC,CASSSLTREQETQYF
TRBJ1-1,-,TRBV12-3/TRBV12-4,many,TGTGCCAGCAGAAAAGGACAGCCGAACACTGAAGCTTTCTTT,CASRKGQPNTEAFF
TRBJ1-6,TRBD1,TRBV4-1,many,TGCGCCAGCATGAAACAGGGGAGTAATTCACCCCTCCACTTT,CASMKQGSNSPLHF
TRBJ2-2,TRBD2,TRBV28,many,TGTGCCAGCAGTCCGGTAGCGGGAACGAACACCGGGGAGCTGTTTTTT,CASSPVAGTNTGELFF
TRBJ2-7,TRBD1,TRBV5-5,many,TGTGCCAGCAGCGCGAACCGGGACAGCTACGAGCAGTACTTC,CASSANRDSYEQYF
TRBJ2-7,-,TRBV24-1,-,TGTGCCACCAGTGATGGAGGGACTGCTGTCTACGAGCAGTACTTC,CATSDGGTAVYEQYF
TRBJ2-7,-,TRBV3-1,few,TGTGCCAGCAGCCACGATACCGGGACCGCCTCCTACGAGCAGTACTTC,CASSHDTGTASYEQYF
TRBJ1-2,TRBD1,TRBV28,many,TGTGCCAGCAGTAAAAAGACAGGGGCCTATGGCTACACCTTC,CASSKKTGAYGYTF
TRBJ2-7,-,TRBV30,many,TGTCCGGGGCCCGGGACTCCCTACGAGCAGTACTTC,CPGPGTPYEQYF
TRBJ1-2,-,TRBV15,many,TGTGCCACCAGCAGAGATCAAGGGACAAACTATGGCTACACCTTC,CATSRDQGTNYGYTF
TRBJ2-2,TRBD1,TRBV19,few,TGTGCCAGTAGTATCCGAGACAGGGCCGGGGAGCTGTTTTTT,CASSIRDRAGELFF
TRBJ1-5,-,TRBV27,few,TGTGCCAGCAGTTCGATGGGGACCGGACAGCCCCAGCATTTT,CASSSMGTGQPQHF
TRBJ2-6,-,TRBV10-3,few,TGTGCCATCAGTGAGTCGAGCTCTGGGGCCAACGTCCTGACTTTC,CAISESSSGANVLTF
TRBJ1-3,-,TRBV2,many,TGTGCCAGCAGCCAAAGGGGCTTCGGAAACACCATATATTTT,CASSQRGFGNTIYF
TRBJ2-7,-,TRBV10-3,many,TGTGCCATCAGTGAGTCCCGGGTCCGAATTGACGAGCAGTACTTC,CAISESRVRIDEQYF
TRBJ2-7,-,TRBV30,-,TGTGCCTGGAGTAGGCCGTTTTACGAGCAGTACTTC,CAWSRPFYEQYF
TRBJ2-5,TRBD1,TRBV5-1,many,TGCGCCAGCAGCTCGGACAGGGTAGGCCAAGAGACCCAGTACTTT,CASSSDRVGQETQYF
TRBJ2-7,-,TRBV4-2,-,TGTGCCAGCAGCCAAGATGGAGGCGTCGGGCAGTACTTC,CASSQDGGVGQYF
TRBJ1-5,-,TRBV20-1,many,TGCAGTGCTAGAGACTCAGTGGGGAGGCAGCCCCAGCATTTT,CSARDSVGRQPQHF